Shown below are 15 T cell receptor beta chains from a single sample sequenced in a study of Ad26.COV2.S vaccination and SARS-CoV-2 variants. Clones were read by immunoSEQ multiplex PCR, and TCRdb kept only the in-frame ones, dropping some. The sample has 300,000 to 350,000 clones, around nine tenths seen once. Specified treatment: roughly 18 received Ad26.COV2.S at low or high dose, single or two shots; 5 received placebo; per-sample allocation not given. The samples were gathered on day 63 after the first injection of vaccine or placebo. The sample consisted of peripheral blood, taken in a trial of Ad26.COV2.S vaccine versus placebo. Source of these receptors: a person aged 18 to 59 who received the Ad26.COV2.S COVID-19 vaccine or a placebo.

The chain joins TRBV7-9 to TRBJ2-7, with D unresolved. The V end was cut by 3 bases, the J end by 3 bases, with 9 bases between. Germline CDR1 is SEHNR and CDR2 is FQNEAQ (reference sequence). CDR3 size: 13 residues. The CDR3 loop is CASSFQRDYEQYF. The CDR3 DNA reads TGTGCCAGCAGCTTCCAAAGGGACTACGAGCAGTACTTC. Looking up the rest from reference TRBV7-9 and TRBJ2-7 gives the full variable domain: DTGVSQNPRHKITKRGQNVTFRCDPISEHNRLYWYRQTLGQGPEFLTYFQNEAQLEKSRLLSDRFSAERPKGSFSTLEIQRTEQGDSAMYLCASSFQRDYEQYFGPGTRLTVT.

The chain couples TRBV10-3 to TRBJ1-2; D is undetermined. Germline CDR1 ENHRY, CDR2 SYGVKD. V lost 10 bases to trimming and J lost 4 bases, with 19 bases between them. The CDR3 loop spans 14 amino acids. CDR3 DNA: TGTGCCACCAACCGACACTCCGACGGCTATGGCTACACCTTC. Amino acids: CATNRHSDGYGYTF.

J is TRBJ2-7 and V is TRBV7-2; TRBD1 agrees at 8 bases. V lost 4 bases, J lost 7 bases, and 12 bases stayed unmatched. The germline V gene has CDR1 SGHTA and CDR2 FQGNSA. The CDR3 is made up of 15 amino acids. Here the CDR3 reads CASSSPRTGSWEQYF. CDR3 DNA: TGTGCCAGCAGCTCCCCCCGGACAGGGAGCTGGGAGCAGTACTTC.

The J gene is TRBJ2-3, the V gene TRBV29-1; the match to TRBD1 covers 7 bases. CDR1 is SQVTM, CDR2 ANQGSEA, per germline. This CDR3 comprises 14 residues. After removal of 7 bases from V and 0 bases from J, the junction contained 7 bases not matched to a gene. CDR3 amino acids: CSAGTATSTDTQYF. In DNA form, the CDR3 reads TGCAGCGCTGGGACAGCCACTAGCACAGATACGCAGTATTTT.

The rearrangement joins TRBV24-1 to TRBJ1-3; a weak D match, TRBD1 (6 bases). The V gene lost 10 bases and the J gene lost 2 bases, with 14 bases spanning the gap. Per germline, CDR1 KGHDR and CDR2 SFDVKD. This CDR3 contains 14 residues. CDR3 in amino acids: CATMTGITGNTIYF. CDR3 sequence (DNA): TGTGCCACTATGACAGGAATTACTGGAAACACCATATATTTT.

DNA for the CDR3: TGCGCCAGCAGCCGATTGGGGGCAGCTGGAAACACCATATATTTT. Translating gives CASSRLGAAGNTIYF. The V gene is TRBV4-3, the J gene TRBJ1-3, with D possibly matching TRBD1 (6 bases). The V gene lost 4 bases and the J gene lost 2 bases, with 12 bases spanning the gap. The CDR3 runs to 15 residues. CDR1 is LGHNA, CDR2 YSLEER, per germline.

The chain carries TRBV7-2 and TRBJ2-7; D gene ambiguous. The CDR3 runs 14 residues. Deletions cut 1 base from V and 5 bases from J, with 12 bases between. Germline CDR1 is SGHTA and CDR2 is FQGNSA. CDR3 in amino acids: CASSLVGIGDEQYF. Written as DNA, the CDR3 is TGTGCCAGCAGCTTAGTTGGGATAGGCGACGAGCAGTACTTC.

The chain recombines TRBV6-1 with TRBJ2-7; 7 bases map to TRBD2. The trim removed 1 base at V and 1 base at J, leaving 4 bases unmatched. CDR3 size: 15 residues. The germline V gene has CDR1 MNHNS and CDR2 SASEGT. The CDR3 DNA reads TGTGCCAGCAGTGAAGTTGGCGGGAGATCCTACGAGCAGTACTTC. Its translation: CASSEVGGRSYEQYF.

The chain is built from TRBV28 and TRBJ2-3, with 8 bases fitting TRBD2. Germline V gene lookup returns CDR1 MDHEN and CDR2 SYDVKM. After removal of 1 base from V and 7 bases from J, the junction contained 13 bases not matched to a gene. The CDR3 contains 17 residues. In DNA form, the CDR3 reads TGTGCCAGCAGTTTATCCGCCTACGAGCGGGAGTTAAATACGCAGTATTTT. As protein: CASSLSAYERELNTQYF.

The rearrangement joins TRBV7-2 to TRBJ2-2; the D is unclear. The CDR3 runs 16 residues. Trimming stripped 1 base from V and 1 base from J, with 10 bases between. Per the germline V gene, CDR1 is SGHTA and CDR2 is FQGNSA. The CDR3: CASSLGPRRNTGELFF. For the CDR3, the DNA is TGTGCCAGCAGCTTAGGTCCCAGGAGGAACACCGGGGAGCTGTTTTTT.

This sequence joins TRBV7-2 and TRBJ1-5; TRBD1 is a possible D gene (6 bases). There are 17 residues in the CDR3. CDR1 and CDR2 from the germline V gene are SGHTA and FQGNSA. V was pared by 0 bases and J by 1 base, with 13 bases between. For the CDR3, the DNA is TGTGCCAGCAGCTTAGCGGGGGCAGGCCTAAGCAATCAGCCCCAGCATTTT. This translates into CASSLAGAGLSNQPQHF.

This chain connects TRBV7-2 to TRBJ2-7; D might be TRBD1 or TRBD2, each matching 6 bases. The CDR3 spans 14 residues. Per germline, CDR1 SGHTA and CDR2 FQGNSA. The V end was cut by 1 base, the J end by 7 bases, with 14 bases between. The CDR3 reads CASSLDWGAREQYF. In DNA form, the CDR3 reads TGTGCCAGCAGCTTAGATTGGGGGGCGCGGGAGCAGTACTTC.

The chain employs TRBV28 and TRBJ1-1; D is possibly TRBD1 (5 bases). Germline CDR1 reads MDHEN; CDR2 reads SYDVKM. There are 13 residues in the CDR3. V shed 5 bases and J shed 6 bases, with 13 bases lying between them. This CDR3 is CASSESGHPEAFF. Here the CDR3 DNA reads TGTGCCAGCAGTGAGTCGGGGCACCCTGAAGCTTTCTTT.

The J gene is TRBJ1-1, the V gene TRBV3-1 (or the pseudogene TRBV3-2); the D is unclear. CDR1 and CDR2 from the germline V gene are LGHDT and YNNKEL (reference sequence). The CDR3 contains 14 residues. With 0 bases removed from V and 4 bases from J, the gap between germline ends came to 9 bases. Here the CDR3 reads CASSQDRRGTEAFF. The DNA for the CDR3 is TGTGCCAGCAGCCAAGATCGTCGGGGCACTGAAGCTTTCTTT.

The CDR3, as DNA: TGTGCCTGGAGTAGGGCAAGTTCGGCAACTAATGAAAAACTGTTTTTT. Its translation is CAWSRASSATNEKLFF. This chain connects TRBV30 to TRBJ1-4; D gene unclear. Germline V lookup: CDR1 GTSNPN, CDR2 SVGIG (reference sequence). V lost 2 bases and J 0 bases, leaving 13 bases between the germline ends. This CDR3 is 16 amino acids long.